This T cell receptor (beta chain) was observed in a study of blood T cells in healthy people across ages. Per-sample PBMC isolation yielded at least 7 million cells. In regard to this clonotype: Its target is unknown.

Whole-study results and caveats: Conclusively comparing naive with antigen-experienced cells was impossible with unsorted PBMCs. The study found more naive CD4+ cells and higher diversity in long-lived than aged donors.

Germline V gene sequence: CDR1 SGHRS, CDR2 YFSETQ. This CDR3 spans 12 amino acids. V was pared by 5 bases and J by 1 base, with 6 bases between. For the second PCR, which ran for 7 to 11 cycles, a sample-barcoded 5' primer and a J-beta primer mix were used. MiXCR, applied by TCRdb to the 5' RACE reads, yields one record per CDR3 protein. The table shows hundreds of thousands of distinct CDR3 sequences, with 58% occurring only once. The sequence came from a man aged 30 to 39 in good health. Sequencing used blood. This chain connects TRBV5-1 to TRBJ1-1; unclear D gene. CDR3 sequence (DNA): TGCGCCAGCAGTATAGAGAACACTGAAGCTTTCTTT. This encodes CASSIENTEAFF.